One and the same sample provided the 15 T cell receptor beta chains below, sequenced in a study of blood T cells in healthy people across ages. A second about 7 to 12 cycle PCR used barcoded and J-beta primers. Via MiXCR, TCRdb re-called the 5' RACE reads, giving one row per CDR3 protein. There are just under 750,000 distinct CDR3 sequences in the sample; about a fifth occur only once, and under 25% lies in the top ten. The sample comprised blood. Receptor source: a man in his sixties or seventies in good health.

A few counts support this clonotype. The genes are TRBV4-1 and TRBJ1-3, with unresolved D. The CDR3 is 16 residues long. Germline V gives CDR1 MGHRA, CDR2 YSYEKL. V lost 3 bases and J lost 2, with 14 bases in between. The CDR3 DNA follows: TGCGCCAGCAGCCACCTACACCTCAGTGCTGGAAACACCATATATTTT. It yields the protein CASSHLHLSAGNTIYF.

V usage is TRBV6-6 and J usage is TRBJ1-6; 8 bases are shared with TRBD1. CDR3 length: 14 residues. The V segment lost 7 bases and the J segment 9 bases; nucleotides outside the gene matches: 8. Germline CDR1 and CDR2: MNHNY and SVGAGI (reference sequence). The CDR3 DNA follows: TGTGCCAGCACCGAGGACAGGGAGAGTTCACCCCTCCACTTT. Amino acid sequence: CASTEDRESSPLHF.

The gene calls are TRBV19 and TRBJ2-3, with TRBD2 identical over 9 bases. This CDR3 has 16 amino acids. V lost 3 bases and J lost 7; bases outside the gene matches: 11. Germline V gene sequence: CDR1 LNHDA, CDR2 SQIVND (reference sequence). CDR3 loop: CASSMAGGPRTHTQYF. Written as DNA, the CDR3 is TGTGCCAGTAGTATGGCGGGAGGGCCTCGTACGCATACGCAGTATTTT. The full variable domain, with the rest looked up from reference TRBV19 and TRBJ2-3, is DGGITQSPKYLFRKEGQNVTLSCEQNLNHDAMYWYRQDPGQGLRLIYYSQIVNDFQKGDIAEGYSVSREKKESFPLTVTSAQKNPTAFYLCASSMAGGPRTHTQYFGPGTRLTVL.

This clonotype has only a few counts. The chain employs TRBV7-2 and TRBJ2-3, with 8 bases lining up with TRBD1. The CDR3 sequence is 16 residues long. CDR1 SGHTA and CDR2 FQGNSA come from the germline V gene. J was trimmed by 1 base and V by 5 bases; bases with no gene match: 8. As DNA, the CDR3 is TGTGCCAGCAGCCCCCAGGGGGCGGTAGGCACAGATACGCAGTATTTT. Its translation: CASSPQGAVGTDTQYF.

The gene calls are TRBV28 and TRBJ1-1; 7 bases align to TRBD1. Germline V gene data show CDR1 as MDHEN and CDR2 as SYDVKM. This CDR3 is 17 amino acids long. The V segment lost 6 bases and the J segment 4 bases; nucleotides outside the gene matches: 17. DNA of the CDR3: TGTGCCAGCAGCCAGAGACAGGGCTTAAGGGGAACCACTGAAGCTTTCTTT. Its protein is CASSQRQGLRGTTEAFF.

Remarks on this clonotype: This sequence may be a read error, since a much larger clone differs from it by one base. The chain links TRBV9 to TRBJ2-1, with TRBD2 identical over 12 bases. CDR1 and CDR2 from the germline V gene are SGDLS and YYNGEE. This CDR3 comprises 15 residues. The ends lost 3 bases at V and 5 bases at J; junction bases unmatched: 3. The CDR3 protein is CASSAGTSGHNEQFF. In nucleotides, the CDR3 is TGTGCCAGCAGCGCCGGGACTAGCGGGCACAATGAGCAGTTCTTC.

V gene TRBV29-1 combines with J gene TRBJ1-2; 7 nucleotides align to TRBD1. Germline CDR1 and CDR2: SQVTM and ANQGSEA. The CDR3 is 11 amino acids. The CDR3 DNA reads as TGCACGGGACAGACACTCGGTGGCTACACCTTC. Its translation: CTGQTLGGYTF.

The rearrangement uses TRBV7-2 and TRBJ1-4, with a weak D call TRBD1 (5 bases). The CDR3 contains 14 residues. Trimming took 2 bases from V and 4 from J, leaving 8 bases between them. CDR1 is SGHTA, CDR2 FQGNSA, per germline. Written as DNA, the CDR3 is TGTGCCAGCAGCTTACGGGGGGATAATGAAAAACTGTTTTTT. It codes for CASSLRGDNEKLFF.

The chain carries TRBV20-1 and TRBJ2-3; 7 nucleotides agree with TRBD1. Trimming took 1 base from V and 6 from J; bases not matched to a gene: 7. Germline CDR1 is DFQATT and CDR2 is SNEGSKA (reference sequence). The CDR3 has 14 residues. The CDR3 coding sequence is TGCAGTGCTAGAGGACAGGGCCTTCGGGATACGCAGTATTTT. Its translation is CSARGQGLRDTQYF.

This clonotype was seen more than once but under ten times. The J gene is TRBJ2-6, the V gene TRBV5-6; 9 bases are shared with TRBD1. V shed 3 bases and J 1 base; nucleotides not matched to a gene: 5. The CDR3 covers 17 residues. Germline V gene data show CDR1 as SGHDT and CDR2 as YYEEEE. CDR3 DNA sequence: TGTGCCAGCAGCTGGACAGGGGACCCATCTGGGGCCAACGTCCTGACTTTC. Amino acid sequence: CASSWTGDPSGANVLTF.

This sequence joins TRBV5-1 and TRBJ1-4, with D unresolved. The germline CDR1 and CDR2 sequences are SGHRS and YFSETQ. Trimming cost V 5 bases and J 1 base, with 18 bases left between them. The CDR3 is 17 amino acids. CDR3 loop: CASSRPYGPETNEKLFF. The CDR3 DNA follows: TGCGCCAGCAGTCGTCCCTACGGCCCAGAAACTAATGAAAAACTGTTTTTT.

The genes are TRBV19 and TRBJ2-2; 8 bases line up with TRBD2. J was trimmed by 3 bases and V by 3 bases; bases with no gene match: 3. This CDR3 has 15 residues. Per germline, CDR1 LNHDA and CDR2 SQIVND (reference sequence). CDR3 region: CASSIGGEDTGELFF. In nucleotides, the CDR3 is TGTGCCAGTAGTATCGGGGGGGAGGACACCGGGGAGCTGTTTTTT.

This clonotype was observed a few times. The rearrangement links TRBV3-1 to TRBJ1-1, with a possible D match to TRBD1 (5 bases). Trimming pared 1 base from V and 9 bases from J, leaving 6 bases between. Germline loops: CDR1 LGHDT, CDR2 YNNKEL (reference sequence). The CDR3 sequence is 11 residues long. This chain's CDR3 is CASSQGTQAFF. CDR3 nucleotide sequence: TGTGCCAGCAGCCAAGGGACACAAGCTTTCTTT.

The CDR3 sequence: CASSAHPTQYF. CDR3 DNA sequence: TGTGCCAGCAGCGCCCACCCGACCCAGTACTTC. The chain recombines TRBV7-2 with TRBJ2-5; D is undetermined. Trimming removed 5 bases at V and 7 bases at J, with 8 bases between. CDR3 size: 11 residues. Germline V lookup: CDR1 SGHTA, CDR2 FQGNSA.

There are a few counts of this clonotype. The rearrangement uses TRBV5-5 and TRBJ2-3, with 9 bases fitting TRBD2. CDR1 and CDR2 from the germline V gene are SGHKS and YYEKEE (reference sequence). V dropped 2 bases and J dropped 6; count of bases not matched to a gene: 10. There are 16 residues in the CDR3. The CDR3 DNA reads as TGTGCCAGCAGCTTTACCGGACTAGCGCAGGGTGATACGCAGTATTTT. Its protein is CASSFTGLAQGDTQYF.